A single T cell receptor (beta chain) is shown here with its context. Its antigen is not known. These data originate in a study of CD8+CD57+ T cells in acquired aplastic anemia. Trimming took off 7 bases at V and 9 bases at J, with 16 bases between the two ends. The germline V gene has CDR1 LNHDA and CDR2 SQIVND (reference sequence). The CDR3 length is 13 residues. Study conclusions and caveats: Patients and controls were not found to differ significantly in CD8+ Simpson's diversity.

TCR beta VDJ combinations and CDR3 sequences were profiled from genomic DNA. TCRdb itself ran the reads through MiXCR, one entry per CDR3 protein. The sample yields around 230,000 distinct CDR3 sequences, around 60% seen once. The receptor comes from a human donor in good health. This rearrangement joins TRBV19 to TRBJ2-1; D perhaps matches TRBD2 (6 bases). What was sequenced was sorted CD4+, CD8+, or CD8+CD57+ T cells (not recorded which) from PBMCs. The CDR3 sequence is CASTPTRGGEQFF. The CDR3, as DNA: TGTGCCAGTACCCCGACTAGGGGCGGTGAGCAGTTCTTC.